A selection of T cell receptor beta chains follows, all from one sample in a study of T cells in Graves' hyperthyroidism and ophthalmopathy. TCRdb passed the multiplex PCR reads through MiXCR, listing each CDR3 protein once. This sample has about 420,000 distinct CDR3 sequences, with roughly 13% found just once. Material for sequencing was blood. The receptors stem from a woman under 30 with Graves' hyperthyroidism. Each CDR3 is given with its conserved first and last residue. The D gene is left open where the match is weak. Clone size is not always given. Where it is, it says once, few, many or a class for expanded clones.

V	D	J	size	DNA	CDR3
TRBV7-9	TRBD1	TRBJ1-1	many	TGTGCCAGCAGCTCCCGGGACAGAGCAATGAACACTGAAGCTTTCTTT	CASSSRDRAMNTEAFF
TRBV12-3/TRBV12-4	TRBD2	TRBJ2-1	few	TGTGCCAGCAGTCCACTAGCGGCCGACCTCCGGGGCAATGAGCAGTTCTTC	CASSPLAADLRGNEQFF
TRBV18	.	TRBJ1-3	.	TGTGCCAGCTCGCACACCGACGAGGGGCACACCATATATTTT	CASSHTDEGHTIYF
TRBV12-3/TRBV12-4	TRBD2	TRBJ2-3	few	TGTGCCTCCCGGGAGGGCGAGGATACGCAGTATTTT	CASREGEDTQYF
TRBV20-1	TRBD1	TRBJ1-5	many	TGCAGTGCTAGTGACCGGACAGGTCCCCGCCCCCAGCATTTT	CSASDRTGPRPQHF
TRBV25-1	.	TRBJ2-2	.	TGTGCCAGCAGTGACCTGAAGTCAGGGGTCACCGGGGAGCTGTTTTTT	CASSDLKSGVTGELFF
TRBV5-1	.	TRBJ1-4	.	TGCGCCAGCAGCGGATCCGGGACGGCTGAAAAACTGTTTTTT	CASSGSGTAEKLFF
TRBV9	.	TRBJ2-7	many	TGTGCCAGCAGCGTTGGGGCGGAAAGCTCCTACGAGCAGTACTTC	CASSVGAESSYEQYF
TRBV6-1	.	TRBJ2-2	.	TGTGCCAGCACTCGGGACTTAGTCGGCACCGGGGAGCTGTTTTTT	CASTRDLVGTGELFF
TRBV20-1	.	TRBJ1-6	few	TGCAGTGCTAGAGTCCGCGGGACCGAGTATAATTCACCCCTCCACTTT	CSARVRGTEYNSPLHF
TRBV20-1	TRBD2	TRBJ2-1	few	TGCAGTGCTAGAGATTACAAGCGGGAGAACGGGGAGCAGTTCTTC	CSARDYKRENGEQFF
TRBV4-1	TRBD1	TRBJ2-2	.	TGCGCCAGCAGTCCAAGAGTATTATGGGACAGGGAAGGGACCGGGGAGCTGTTTTTT	CASSPRVLWDREGTGELFF
TRBV7-8	.	TRBJ2-7	many	TGTGCCAGCAGCTTAAGACGTCTTGGGGGTATCGGGCAGTACTTC	CASSLRRLGGIGQYF
TRBV28	TRBD1	TRBJ2-1	many	TGTGCCAGCCTACCCGGGACAGGCTACAATGAGCAGTTCTTC	CASLPGTGYNEQFF
TRBV7-3	TRBD1	TRBJ2-2	.	TGTGCCAGCAGCCTGGACAGGGGGGCCACCGGGGAGCTGTTTTTT	CASSLDRGATGELFF
TRBV2	.	TRBJ1-1	many	TGTGCCAGCAGTGTTTCCGTGGCGAACACTGAAGCTTTCTTT	CASSVSVANTEAFF
TRBV7-8	TRBD2	TRBJ2-2	.	TGTGCCAGCAGCCTCACCAGCGGGGCCGGGGAGCTGTTTTTT	CASSLTSGAGELFF
TRBV9	TRBD2	TRBJ2-2	.	TGTGCCAGCAGCCCTATAGCGGGGTGGAACACCGGGGAGCTGTTTTTT	CASSPIAGWNTGELFF
TRBV20-1	.	TRBJ1-1	many	TGCAGTGCTAGAGACAGCATGAACACTGAAGCTTTCTTT	CSARDSMNTEAFF
TRBV9	TRBD2	TRBJ2-3	.	TGTGCCAGCAGCACCTCTAGCGGGGGCCCTACAGATACGCAGTATTTT	CASSTSSGGPTDTQYF
TRBV15	TRBD1	TRBJ1-1	few	TGTGCCACCAGCGTAGACAGGGGGCGAGGGACTGAAGCTTTCTTT	CATSVDRGRGTEAFF
TRBV19	.	TRBJ2-1	.	TGTGCCAGTAGATCAGGGGTCAATGAGCAGTTCTTC	CASRSGVNEQFF
TRBV27	.	TRBJ1-1	many	TGTGCCAGCAGAGAAAGAGGGGCTGAAGCTTTCTTT	CASRERGAEAFF
TRBV4-3	TRBD2	TRBJ2-3	.	TGCGCCAGCAGCCAGGAGCGGGAAGGGACAGATACGCAGTATTTT	CASSQEREGTDTQYF
TRBV12-3/TRBV12-4	.	TRBJ2-3	many	TGTGCCAGCGGAGTGTCAGATACGCAGTATTTT	CASGVSDTQYF
TRBV2	.	TRBJ1-3	many	TGTGCCAGCAGTTTCGTTAGCTCTGGAAACACCATATATTTT	CASSFVSSGNTIYF
TRBV10-1	.	TRBJ2-1	few	TGCGCCAGCAGTGAATCCGGGACCGATGAGCAGTTCTTC	CASSESGTDEQFF
TRBV4-2	.	TRBJ1-1	.	TGTGCCAGCAGCCAGAGGTTGAGGCTATTGAGTTGGGGCACTGAAGCTTTCTTT	CASSQRLRLLSWGTEAFF
TRBV2	.	TRBJ2-1	many	TGTGCCAGCAGTGAAATGGCGGCCCCCAATTACAATGAGCAGTTCTTC	CASSEMAAPNYNEQFF
TRBV5-4	.	TRBJ2-3	.	TGTGCCAGCAGACAGCAGACAGATACGCAGTATTTT	CASRQQTDTQYF
TRBV6-2/TRBV6-3	.	TRBJ1-1	.	TGTGCCAGCAGGGCCGGGGGCTCAAACACTGAAGCTTTCTTT	CASRAGGSNTEAFF
TRBV7-9	TRBD1	TRBJ1-2	many	TGTGCCAGCAGCTTATACAGGGGGCGCGACTATGGCTACACCTTC	CASSLYRGRDYGYTF
TRBV5-1	.	TRBJ1-1	.	TGCGCCAGCAGCTTGGGAGCGGCTTACACTGAAGCTTTCTTT	CASSLGAAYTEAFF
TRBV6-2/TRBV6-3	TRBD1	TRBJ2-3	many	TGTGCCAGCAGTTACTCGGACAGGGTGGGACGAGATACGCAGTATTTT	CASSYSDRVGRDTQYF
TRBV5-5	.	TRBJ1-1	many	TGTGCCAGCAGCTTGCTGACTATAGGGGGGACTGAAGCTTTCTTT	CASSLLTIGGTEAFF
TRBV27	TRBD2	TRBJ2-5	.	TGTGCCAGCAGTTCCATGACTAGCGGGAAAGAGACCCAGTACTTC	CASSSMTSGKETQYF
TRBV9	.	TRBJ2-3	many	TGTGCCAGCAGCGTCTCAGGCGTTCCAGATACGCAGTATTTT	CASSVSGVPDTQYF
TRBV20-1	TRBD1	TRBJ1-6	many	TGCAGTGCTAGAGAAGACAGGGGGCACTCACCCCTCCACTTT	CSAREDRGHSPLHF
TRBV3-1	.	TRBJ2-3	many	TGTGCCAGCAGCCAAGGGGGTTTTTCTAGCACAGATACGCAGTATTTT	CASSQGGFSSTDTQYF